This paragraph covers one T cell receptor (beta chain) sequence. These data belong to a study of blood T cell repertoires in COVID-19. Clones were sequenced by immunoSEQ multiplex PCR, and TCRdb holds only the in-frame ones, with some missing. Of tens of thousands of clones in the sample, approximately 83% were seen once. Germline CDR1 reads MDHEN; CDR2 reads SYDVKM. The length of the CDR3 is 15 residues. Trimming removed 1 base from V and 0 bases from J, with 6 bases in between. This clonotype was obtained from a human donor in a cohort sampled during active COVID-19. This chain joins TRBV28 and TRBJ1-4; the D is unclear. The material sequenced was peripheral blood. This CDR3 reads CASSLLAATNEKLFF. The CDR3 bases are TGTGCCAGCAGTTTATTAGCCGCAACTAATGAAAAACTGTTTTTT.